The 15 T cell receptor beta chains below were found in one sample sequenced in a study of T-cell memory formation after mild COVID-19. TCRdb itself ran the 5' RACE reads through MiXCR, one entry per CDR3 protein. The table records 470,000 or so distinct CDR3 sequences, approximately 25% of them present only once. The source material was PBMCs or a T cell subset sorted from them (not recorded which). The receptors come from an adult woman who had mild COVID-19 (a few samples of this study predate the infection). Cell type and time point are not known.

The table lists this clonotype with a few counts. CDR3 coding DNA: TGTGCCATCAGTGGGACAGGGGAGGCCTACGAGCAGTACTTC. Translated: CAISGTGEAYEQYF. The rearrangement links TRBV10-3 to TRBJ2-7, with 9 bases matching TRBD1. After removal of 4 bases from V and 2 bases from J, the junction contained 3 bases not matched to a gene. This CDR3 region has 14 residues. Germline lookup yields CDR1 ENHRY and CDR2 SYGVKD.

The rearrangement joins TRBV19 to TRBJ1-4; D may be TRBD1 (6 bases). Germline loops: CDR1 LNHDA, CDR2 SQIVND (reference sequence). The CDR3 loop spans 14 amino acids. The germline V and J ends were trimmed by 9 bases and 4 bases, with 15 bases remaining between them. The CDR3 DNA sequence: TGTGCCAGGAGTCCGGGACACCTTAATGAAAAACTGTTTTTT. This sequence encodes CARSPGHLNEKLFF.

The chain has TRBV6-5 and TRBJ2-5, with TRBD1 matching over 8 bases. V trimming: 5 bases; J trimming: 9 bases; junction bases outside the gene matches: 20. Germline CDR1 reads MNHEY; CDR2 reads SVGAGI. The CDR3 length is 17 residues. In DNA, the CDR3 is TGTGCCAGCAGTCATGGACAGGGCGCAGGCCCCAAGAGACCCCAGTACTTC. It codes for CASSHGQGAGPKRPQYF.

There are a few counts of this clonotype. This chain links TRBV27 with TRBJ1-6; no reliable D call. Trimming took off 8 bases at V and 4 bases at J, with 12 bases between the two ends. CDR1 and CDR2 (germline): MNHEY, SMNVEV (reference sequence). CDR3 length: 14 amino acids. The CDR3 nucleotides read TGTGCCAGCGGACTCAGGATTTATAATTCACCCCTCCACTTT. This codes for CASGLRIYNSPLHF.

The chain is built from TRBV7-8 and TRBJ1-5; D not resolved. Germline V gene lookup returns CDR1 SGHVS and CDR2 FQNEAQ. CDR3 length equals 14 residues. V was trimmed by 1 base and J by 5 bases, leaving 9 bases between them. CDR3 in DNA: TGTGCCAGCAGCTTAGAGGCCCTCGATCAGCCCCAGCATTTT. This encodes CASSLEALDQPQHF.

This clonotype was counted only a few times. Written as DNA, the CDR3 is TGCAGTGCTAGATCACAGGGGGCGGCTCAGCCCCAGCATTTT. This gives the protein CSARSQGAAQPQHF. V usage is TRBV20-1 and J usage is TRBJ1-5, with TRBD1 identical over 9 bases. The germline gives CDR1 DFQATT, CDR2 SNEGSKA (reference sequence). This CDR3 spans 14 amino acids. The ends lost 2 bases at V and 6 bases at J; junction bases unmatched: 5.

The genes are TRBV6-6 and TRBJ1-4; TRBD1 might be the D (6 bases). Per the germline V gene, CDR1 is MNHNY and CDR2 is SVGAGI (reference sequence). V was cut by 6 bases and J by 8 bases, with 13 bases left in between. The CDR3 is 13 residues long. CDR3 bases: TGTGCCAGCAGCGGGGGGGCGCGGGAAAAACTGTTTTTT. Translation: CASSGGAREKLFF.

This clonotype was counted a few times. The V call is TRBV12-3 or TRBV12-4, the J call TRBJ1-2; no clear D. CDR3 length: 16 amino acids. V was pared by 7 bases and J by 8 bases, with 26 bases between. CDR3 in DNA: TGTGCCAGCACCCCCCGCGGGGTGTCCCCTTGGTGGGGCTACACCTTC. As protein: CASTPRGVSPWWGYTF.

The CDR3 region has the DNA TGTGCCAGCAGCTTAGTTGGTCGTAGCGGGATCTACAATGAGCAGTTCTTC. This encodes CASSLVGRSGIYNEQFF. This chain links TRBV7-2 with TRBJ2-1, with 8 positions matching TRBD2. This CDR3 region has 17 residues. CDR1 and CDR2 (germline): SGHTA, FQGNSA. J was trimmed by 3 bases and V by 1 base; bases with no gene match: 8.

This clonotype has a count of ten or more. The chain is built from TRBV20-1 and TRBJ2-7; 11 nucleotides line up with TRBD1. The CDR3 length is 15 residues. With V trimmed by 6 bases and J by 2 bases, 9 bases remained unmatched. CDR1 DFQATT and CDR2 SNEGSKA come from the germline V gene (reference sequence). CDR3 coding DNA: TGCAGTGCAACCGGAGGACAGGGGGCTACCTACGAGCAGTACTTC. It is translated as CSATGGQGATYEQYF.

A few counts support this clonotype. The chain is built from TRBV5-1 and TRBJ1-1; D is undetermined. V shed 0 bases and J shed 6 bases, with 9 bases lying between them. Germline assignment: CDR1 SGHRS and CDR2 YFSETQ. The CDR3 extends over 13 amino acids. The CDR3 loop reads CASSLGGQAEAFF. The CDR3 DNA sequence: TGCGCCAGCAGCTTGGGCGGCCAGGCTGAAGCTTTCTTT.

The chain carries TRBV3-1 and TRBJ1-6; no clear D. This CDR3 spans 13 amino acids. Germline V gene lookup returns CDR1 LGHDT and CDR2 YNNKEL (reference sequence). The V end lost 3 bases, the J end lost 8 bases, and 8 bases lay between the germline ends. The CDR3 here is CASSHREDSPLHF. The CDR3 coding sequence is TGTGCCAGCAGCCATCGGGAGGATTCACCCCTCCACTTT.

This clonotype was detected a few times. For the CDR3, the DNA is TGTGCCAGCAGCTTAATAGTGATCCAACTAGCGGGCGCTCCGGGGGAGCAGTACTTC. Amino acids: CASSLIVIQLAGAPGEQYF. V usage is TRBV7-9 and J usage is TRBJ2-7; TRBD2 matches at 9 bases. V was pared by 2 bases and J by 7 bases, with 21 bases of the junction left unmatched. Germline CDR1 is SEHNR and CDR2 is FQNEAQ (reference sequence). CDR3 length: 19 amino acids.

A few counts support this clonotype. J is TRBJ2-3 and V is TRBV5-1; D perhaps matches TRBD2 (6 bases). The V end was cut by 6 bases, the J end by 0 bases, with 20 bases between. This CDR3 has 17 amino acids. The V gene's germline CDR1 is SGHRS and CDR2 YFSETQ. DNA of the CDR3: TGCGCCAGCATCCCAGGCGGGGACTCACCAAGCACAGATACGCAGTATTTT. Residues: CASIPGGDSPSTDTQYF.

The genes are TRBV20-1 and TRBJ2-1, with 10 positions matching TRBD2. The V gene end was trimmed by 5 bases and the J gene end by 4 bases; junction bases not matched to a gene: 5. The CDR3 contains 14 residues. The germline V gene has CDR1 DFQATT and CDR2 SNEGSKA (reference sequence). The CDR3 DNA is TGCAGTGCTCCCATAGCGGGGGGTTACAATGAGCAGTTCTTC. Encoded protein: CSAPIAGGYNEQFF.